The 27 T cell receptor beta chains below all came from one sample that was sequenced in a study of blood T cell repertoires in COVID-19. The table came from immunoSEQ multiplex PCR; TCRdb's copy has only in-frame clones and leaves some out. The sample lists 250,000 or so clones; 75% to 90% were seen once. Sequencing was carried out using peripheral blood. All receptors derive from a woman aged 40-49 years who had recovered from COVID-19.

This sequence joins TRBV7-3 and TRBJ2-1, with D perhaps TRBD1 (8 bases). Looked up from germline, CDR1 is SGHTA and CDR2 is FQGTGA. V was cut by 1 base and J by 7 bases, with 14 bases left in between. The CDR3 length is 15 residues. CDR3 in DNA: TGTGCCAGCAGCTTAAGACAACAGGGGGGGAATGAGCAGTTCTTC. This encodes CASSLRQQGGNEQFF.

The chain employs TRBV19 and TRBJ2-7; 7 nucleotides match TRBD2. Germline assignment: CDR1 LNHDA and CDR2 SQIVND (reference sequence). CDR3 length: 13 residues. Trimming at V came to 5 bases and at J to 2 bases, leaving 3 bases not matched to a gene. The DNA of the CDR3 is TGTGCCAGTAGTTTTCGGGGGGCCTACGAGCAGTACTTC. It is translated as CASSFRGAYEQYF.

This clone was recorded only once. This chain links TRBV9 with TRBJ2-7; D possibly corresponds to TRBD2 (5 bases). Germline V CDR1 and CDR2: SGDLS, YYNGEE. The CDR3 extends over 14 amino acids. Trimming shortened V by 4 bases and J by 9 bases, and 20 bases separated the two germline ends. Written as DNA, the CDR3 is TGTGCCAGCAGCCCCCGGGATGTTTCAAGTGGGCAGTACGTC. It encodes CASSPRDVSSGQYV.

This clone showed up just a few times. This chain links TRBV28 with TRBJ1-2; D is possibly TRBD1 (6 bases). CDR3 size: 15 residues. Germline V gene sequence: CDR1 MDHEN, CDR2 SYDVKM. V lost 6 bases, J lost 3 bases, and 17 bases lay in between. The CDR3 loop reads CASSPVRTGYYGYTF. The CDR3 DNA sequence: TGTGCCAGCAGCCCCGTCCGAACAGGGTACTATGGCTACACCTTC.

The chain carries TRBV9 and TRBJ1-1; D is ambiguous. There are 14 residues in the CDR3. CDR1 is SGDLS and CDR2 is YYNGEE in the germline V gene. V dropped 0 bases and J dropped 0 bases, with 6 bases sitting between them. CDR3 sequence (DNA): TGTGCCAGCAGCGTAGGATCGGTGAACACTGAAGCTTTCTTT. This gives the protein CASSVGSVNTEAFF. The whole variable domain, filled in from reference TRBV9 and TRBJ1-1, reads DSGVTQTPKHLITATGQRVTLRCSPRSGDLSVYWYQQSLDQGLQFLIQYYNGEERAKGNILERFSAQQFPDLHSELNLSSLELGDSALYFCASSVGSVNTEAFFGQGTRLTVV.

This chain links TRBV7-3 with TRBJ2-3; 7 bases map to TRBD1. Germline CDR1 SGHTA, CDR2 FQGTGA. V dropped 5 bases and J dropped 1; count of bases not matched to a gene: 3. This CDR3 region has 14 residues. The CDR3 bases are TGTGCCAGCAGCCCGGGACAGCGCACAGATACGCAGTATTTT. Protein: CASSPGQRTDTQYF.

The chain links TRBV29-1 to TRBJ2-5; D possibly corresponds to TRBD1 (7 bases). CDR1 is SQVTM, CDR2 ANQGSEA, per germline. V was trimmed by 4 bases and J by 5 bases, leaving 17 bases between them. The CDR3 consists of 14 residues. The CDR3 reads CSVVGGRGDETQYF. CDR3 coding DNA: TGCAGCGTTGTTGGGGGCAGGGGGGATGAGACCCAGTACTTC.

The rearrangement joins TRBV11-2 to TRBJ1-1; D is undetermined. CDR1 and CDR2 from the germline V gene are SGHAT and FQNNGV. Trimming removed 4 bases at V and 0 bases at J, with 6 bases between. The CDR3 has 13 amino acids. The CDR3 region has the DNA TGTGCCAGCAGCTCCCCCATGAACACTGAAGCTTTCTTT. Residues: CASSSPMNTEAFF.

The chain is built from TRBV7-9 and TRBJ1-2; tentative D call: TRBD1 (5 bases). The CDR3 totals 15 residues. Trimming pared 5 bases from V and 4 bases from J, leaving 17 bases between. Germline V CDR1 and CDR2: SEHNR, FQNEAQ (reference sequence). The CDR3 here is CASSNGTQVSYGYTF. In nucleotides, the CDR3 is TGTGCCAGCAGCAACGGAACACAGGTCTCCTATGGCTACACCTTC.

This clone occurred once. V is TRBV9 and J is TRBJ1-1, with no clear D. The CDR3 consists of 13 residues. From germline, CDR1 is SGDLS and CDR2 YYNGEE. V was clipped by 4 bases and J by 2 bases, with 9 bases between them. The CDR3 DNA is TGTGCCAGCAGCCCTACAGACAACACTGAAGCTTTCTTT. It specifies CASSPTDNTEAFF.

This clone was detected once. This chain links TRBV5-1 with TRBJ1-5; D is possibly TRBD1 (5 bases). The germline V gene encodes CDR1 SGHRS and CDR2 YFSETQ. V was clipped by 0 bases and J by 2 bases, with 9 bases between them. This CDR3 region has 15 residues. This CDR3 reads CASSLGGAGNQPQHF. CDR3 nucleotide sequence: TGCGCCAGCAGCTTGGGGGGCGCGGGCAATCAGCCCCAGCATTTT.

The chain uses TRBV11-2 and TRBJ1-1, with 9 bases that match TRBD1. CDR1 is SGHAT and CDR2 is FQNNGV in the germline V gene. The CDR3 covers 15 residues. V lost 1 base and J lost 3; bases outside the gene matches: 3. The CDR3 DNA sequence: TGTGCCAGCAGCTTAGTGGGACAGGGTGACACTGAAGCTTTCTTT. Protein sequence: CASSLVGQGDTEAFF.

The table lists this clone with a count of one. The chain combines TRBV25-1 with TRBJ2-3; 9 nucleotides line up with TRBD2. Trimming took 1 base from V and 0 from J; bases not matched to a gene: 5. CDR1 MGHDK and CDR2 SYGVNS come from the germline V gene. The CDR3 length is 17 residues. This CDR3 is CASSELWRGGSTDTQYF. The CDR3 nucleotides read TGTGCCAGCAGTGAATTGTGGCGGGGGGGGAGCACAGATACGCAGTATTTT. Based on the CDR3 plus reference TRBV25-1 and TRBJ2-3, the full variable domain is EADIYQTPRYLVIGTGKKITLECSQTMGHDKMYWYQQDPGMELHLIHYSYGVNSTEKGDLSSESTVSRIRTEHFPLTLESARPSHTSQYLCASSELWRGGSTDTQYFGPGTRLTVL.

The rearrangement joins TRBV4-3 to TRBJ2-3, with TRBD2 identical over 10 bases. Germline V gene lookup returns CDR1 LGHNA and CDR2 YSLEER. V was clipped by 4 bases and J by 1 base; unmatched bases: 8. This CDR3 comprises 17 residues. The CDR3 nucleotides read TGCGCCAGCAGCCGGAATAGCGGGAGGCTCGGCACAGATACGCAGTATTTT. Encoded protein: CASSRNSGRLGTDTQYF.

The chain joins TRBV19 to TRBJ2-1, with TRBD1 matching 8 bases. The CDR3 is 15 amino acids. Germline V gene sequence: CDR1 LNHDA, CDR2 SQIVND (reference sequence). Unmatched junction bases numbered 10, after V lost 2 bases and J lost 10 bases. As DNA, the CDR3 is TGTGCCAGTAGTATACGGGGACAGGTCGTGTGGGAGCAGTTCTTC. Protein product: CASSIRGQVVWEQFF. The entire variable domain, with the rest obtained from reference TRBV19 and TRBJ2-1, is as follows: DGGITQSPKYLFRKEGQNVTLSCEQNLNHDAMYWYRQDPGQGLRLIYYSQIVNDFQKGDIAEGYSVSREKKESFPLTVTSAQKNPTAFYLCASSIRGQVVWEQFFGPGTRLTVL.

The genes are TRBV5-4 and TRBJ2-2, with D tentatively TRBD1 (6 bases). The CDR3 loop spans 15 amino acids. V was cut by 1 base and J by 4 bases, with 11 bases left in between. CDR1 is SGHNT and CDR2 is YYREEE in the germline V gene (reference sequence). The CDR3 loop is CASSLKRGGTGELFF. DNA for the CDR3: TGTGCCAGCAGCTTGAAGAGAGGGGGCACCGGGGAGCTGTTTTTT.

This chain uses TRBV5-4 with TRBJ2-3; D remains unclear. The germline gives CDR1 SGHNT, CDR2 YYREEE (reference sequence). The ends were cut back, 8 bases at V and 7 bases at J, with 20 bases in the middle. There are 14 residues in the CDR3. CDR3 region: CASMLETQTNTQYF. The DNA for the CDR3 is TGTGCCAGTATGCTAGAAACGCAAACAAATACGCAGTATTTT.

This chain uses TRBV6-2 or TRBV6-3 with TRBJ2-7; possible D gene TRBD2, 6 bases. V lost 0 bases and J lost 6, with 12 bases in between. Germline V CDR1 and CDR2: MNHEY, SVGEGT. CDR3 length: 14 amino acids. CDR3 amino acids: CASSYSKAGREQYF. The CDR3 DNA sequence: TGTGCCAGCAGTTACTCGAAGGCGGGGCGCGAGCAGTACTTC.

The rearrangement links TRBV11-3 to TRBJ1-1; a weak D match, TRBD1 (5 bases). The V gene's germline CDR1 is SGHNT and CDR2 YENEEA. CDR3 length: 15 residues. Trimming pared 6 bases from V and 1 base from J, leaving 15 bases between. CDR3 sequence (DNA): TGTGCCAGCAGTCACGTAGGGGTAGGGAACACTGAAGCTTTCTTT. Protein product: CASSHVGVGNTEAFF.

This chain uses TRBV19 with TRBJ1-6, with D perhaps matching TRBD1 (6 bases). The ends were cut back, 3 bases at V and 7 bases at J, with 13 bases in the middle. Germline loops: CDR1 LNHDA, CDR2 SQIVND (reference sequence). This CDR3 is built from 15 residues. The CDR3, as DNA: TGTGCCAGTAGTATCGAGACAGGCATGAATTCACCCCTCCACTTT. The encoded protein is CASSIETGMNSPLHF.

The J gene is TRBJ1-2, the V gene TRBV5-6; no clear D. The length of the CDR3 is 15 residues. In germline, CDR1 is SGHDT, CDR2 YYEEEE. With 0 bases removed from V and 1 base from J, the gap between germline ends came to 10 bases. CDR3 loop: CASSLDHEDNYGYTF. CDR3 DNA: TGTGCCAGCAGCTTGGACCACGAGGATAACTATGGCTACACCTTC.

The chain employs TRBV11-3 and TRBJ2-2; possibly TRBD2 for D (5 bases). Trimming left V 3 bases short and J 6 bases short, with 8 bases between. The CDR3 length is 13 residues. Germline CDR1 SGHNT, CDR2 YENEEA. CDR3 sequence: CASSFGESGELFF. Here the CDR3 DNA reads TGTGCCAGCAGCTTTGGGGAGTCCGGGGAGCTGTTTTTT.

As to this clone: At the DNA level, this CDR3 is encoded by other sequences in the same sample as well. This rearrangement joins TRBV18 to TRBJ2-5; possibly TRBD1 for D (6 bases). Trimming shortened V by 3 bases and J by 3 bases, and 14 bases separated the two germline ends. There are 15 residues in the CDR3. The germline V gene encodes CDR1 KGHSH and CDR2 LQKENI. CDR3 amino acids: CASSPTAQGEETQYF. CDR3 nucleotide sequence: TGTGCCAGCTCACCCACTGCACAGGGCGAAGAGACCCAGTACTTC.

The genes are TRBV18 and TRBJ1-4; the D gene is possibly TRBD1 (5 bases). The CDR3 length is 16 residues. Germline CDR1 is KGHSH and CDR2 is LQKENI. Trimming cost V 2 bases and J 5 bases, with 15 bases left between them. The CDR3: CASSPSAAGPNEKLFF. Here the CDR3 DNA reads TGTGCCAGCTCACCATCCGCCGCGGGGCCAAATGAAAAACTGTTTTTT.

Concerning this clone itself: The same CDR3 arises from other DNA sequences in this sample as well. This chain joins TRBV19 and TRBJ1-5; no clear D gene. The CDR3 loop spans 15 amino acids. Trimming cost V 3 bases and J 1 base, with 10 bases left between them. Looked up from germline, CDR1 is LNHDA and CDR2 is SQIVND (reference sequence). This CDR3 reads CASSIGGSSNQPQHF. The CDR3 region has the DNA TGTGCCAGTAGTATCGGAGGTTCAAGCAATCAGCCCCAGCATTTT.

V usage is TRBV13 and J usage is TRBJ1-2, with 9 nucleotides matching TRBD1. The CDR3 runs to 17 residues. The V gene's germline CDR1 is PRHDT and CDR2 FYEKMQ (reference sequence). V lost 2 bases and J lost 7; bases outside the gene matches: 14. Here the CDR3 reads CASSLTGQGLGVGGYTF. In DNA, the CDR3 is TGTGCCAGCAGCTTAACAGGACAGGGGTTGGGCGTGGGTGGCTACACCTTC.

The chain couples TRBV6-5 to TRBJ1-6, with a tentative D call TRBD1 (6 bases). The CDR3 has 15 residues. Germline values: CDR1 MNHEY, CDR2 SVGAGI. V lost 2 bases to trimming and J lost 9 bases, with 14 bases between them. The CDR3 spells CASSYEGGRSSPLHF. CDR3 DNA sequence: TGTGCCAGCAGTTACGAGGGGGGGCGAAGTTCACCCCTCCACTTT.